The entry below describes one T cell receptor beta chain. This sample stems from a study of blood T cell repertoires in COVID-19. Trimming shortened V by 4 bases and J by 5 bases, and 8 bases separated the two germline ends. Per the germline V gene, CDR1 is MDHEN and CDR2 is SYDVKM. The CDR3 covers 12 residues. Assay: immunoSEQ multiplex PCR; the TCRdb copy retains only in-frame clones and omits some. This repertoire shows approximately 160,000 clones, 83% found once; its top ten account for 4.4%. The chain recombines TRBV28 with TRBJ1-1, with a weak D call TRBD1 (5 bases). The receptor comes from a woman between 50 and 59 years old who had recovered from COVID-19. Material: PBMCs or T cells enriched from blood (not recorded which). CDR3 sequence reads: CASSWGVTEAFF. The DNA for the CDR3 is TGTGCCAGCAGTTGGGGGGTTACTGAAGCTTTCTTT.